This T cell receptor beta chain was captured in a study of blood T cell repertoires in COVID-19. The wider study: T cells, B-cell-depleted T cells, or PBMCs supplied cDNA or gDNA.

The germline V and J ends were trimmed by 4 bases and 4 bases, with 8 bases remaining between them. The germline V gene has CDR1 SQVTM and CDR2 ANQGSEA. The CDR3 contains 12 residues. Sequenced by immunoSEQ multiplex PCR; TCRdb stores in-frame clones only, minus some. The sample shows roughly 300,000 clones, around 90% of them seen only once. V usage is TRBV29-1 and J usage is TRBJ2-1; weak D call: TRBD2 (6 bases). Sequencing was carried out using peripheral blood. This clonotype was obtained from a man between 18 and 35 years old with active or convalescent COVID-19. The CDR3: CSVGLAYNEQFF. The CDR3 DNA reads TGCAGCGTTGGTCTAGCGTACAATGAGCAGTTCTTC.